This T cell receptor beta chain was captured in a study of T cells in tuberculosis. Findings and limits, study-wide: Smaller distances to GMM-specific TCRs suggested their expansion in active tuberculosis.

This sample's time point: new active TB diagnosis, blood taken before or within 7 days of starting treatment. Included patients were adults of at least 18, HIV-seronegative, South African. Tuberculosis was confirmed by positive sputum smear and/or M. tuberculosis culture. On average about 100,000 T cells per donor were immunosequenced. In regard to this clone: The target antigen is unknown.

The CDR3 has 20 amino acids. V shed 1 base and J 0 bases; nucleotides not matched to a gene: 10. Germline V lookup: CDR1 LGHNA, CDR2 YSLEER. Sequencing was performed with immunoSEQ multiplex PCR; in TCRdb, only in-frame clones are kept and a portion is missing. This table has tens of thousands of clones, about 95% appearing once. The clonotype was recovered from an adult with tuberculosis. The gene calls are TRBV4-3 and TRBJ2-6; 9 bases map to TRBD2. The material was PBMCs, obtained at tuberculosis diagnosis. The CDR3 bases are TGCGCCAGCAGCCAAGGTCCTAGCGGGACGTCTTTCTCTGGGGCCAACGTCCTGACTTTC. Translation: CASSQGPSGTSFSGANVLTF.